The present TCR beta chain was sequenced within a study of T-cell memory formation after mild COVID-19. General study findings and limits: Researchers found some responding clones in pre-infection memory, a sign that cross-reactive memory joined. Largely, contracting CD4+ clones fell within CM and EM, and contracting CD8+ clones within EMRA. Clonal second-wave expansions that peaked on day 37 had unconfirmed SARS-CoV-2 specificity.

As regards this clonotype: Its specificity is unknown. The junction departs from the called germline gene at one end, perhaps through a read error.

Constant-segment primers and 5'RACE yielded cDNA libraries for TCR alpha and TCR beta, each carrying sample barcodes and UMIs. TCRdb itself ran the 5' RACE reads through MiXCR, one entry per CDR3 protein. The repertoire consists of about 500,000 distinct CDR3 sequences, with about a fifth occurring once and the leading ten covering roughly an eighth. The length of the CDR3 is 15 residues. The sequenced sample consisted of PBMCs or a T cell subset sorted from them (not recorded which). The sequence derives from an adult woman who had mild COVID-19 (a few samples of this study predate the infection). Cell type and time point are not known. The chain employs TRBV12-3 or TRBV12-4 and TRBJ2-7, with 8 bases that match TRBD1. The CDR3 loop reads CAGSLSGGVWYEQYF. In DNA, the CDR3 is TGTGCCGGCAGTTTATCAGGGGGCGTGTGGTACGAGCAGTACTTC.